A selection of T cell receptor beta chains follows, all from one sample in a study of T cells after posttransplantation cyclophosphamide. Method: immunoSEQ multiplex PCR; TCRdb's copy keeps in-frame clones and lacks some. The sample was found to contain tens of thousands of clones, and every one recurs. Sequencing was performed on PBMCs. The source of these receptors is a woman aged 50 to 60 in good health and a related stem cell transplant donor. Each CDR3 is given with its conserved first and last residue. A D gene is named only where the DNA matches it firmly. Clone size is given for some rows only: seen once, a few or many times, or a class if the clone is expanded.

TRBV19	TRBJ2-4	.	many	TGTGCCAGTAGTATAGGTGGCAGTACAAACATTCAGTACTTC	CASSIGGSTNIQYF
TRBV25-1	TRBJ2-3	.	few	TGTGCCAGCCACAGGGACACAGATACGCAGTATTTT	CASHRDTDTQYF
TRBV30	TRBJ2-1	TRBD2	many	TGTGCCTGGAGTGGCGCAGGGACTAGCGATTACAATGAGCAGTTCTTC	CAWSGAGTSDYNEQFF
TRBV7-3	TRBJ2-6	.	many	TGTGCCAGCAGCCTACAACAGGTCTCTGGGGCCAACGTCCTGACTTTC	CASSLQQVSGANVLTF
TRBV15	TRBJ1-5	.	many	TGTGCCACCAGCGGCGGATTCAATCAGCCCCAGCATTTT	CATSGGFNQPQHF
TRBV5-1	TRBJ1-3	.	many	TGCGCCACCCACCCGGAGGGGCCAAGTTCTGGAAACACCATATATTTT	CATHPEGPSSGNTIYF
TRBV10-3	TRBJ1-3	.	many	TGTGCCATCAGTGACATCCTTCGGGTAGTTGGTGGAAACACCATATATTTT	CAISDILRVVGGNTIYF
TRBV12-5	TRBJ2-3	.	many	TGTGCTAGTGGTTTCACTGGTGTGGATACGCAGTATTTT	CASGFTGVDTQYF
TRBV7-9	TRBJ2-7	.	few	TGTGCCAGCAGCCAGGGCCTGAGGATTAGTTTTGACGAGCAGTACTTC	CASSQGLRISFDEQYF
TRBV4-3	TRBJ1-2	.	many	TGCGCCAGCAGCCCTGGGAGGGGGGACCTATTTAACTATGGCTACACCTTC	CASSPGRGDLFNYGYTF
TRBV9	TRBJ1-5	.	.	TGTGCCAGCAGCGTAGACGGGCAGGGAAATCAGCCCCAGCATTTT	CASSVDGQGNQPQHF
TRBV7-8	TRBJ2-5	.	many	TGTGCCAGCAGCCTGGGCCGTACAGCAGCCCAAGAGACCCAGTACTTC	CASSLGRTAAQETQYF
TRBV18	TRBJ2-3	.	many	TGTGCCAGCTCACCCGCCGGGATTGGAGGGACAGATACGCAGTATTTT	CASSPAGIGGTDTQYF
TRBV25-1	TRBJ2-4	TRBD1	.	TGTGCCAGCAGTGAGTCTACCGGACAGGGGTACTTC	CASSESTGQGYF
TRBV7-2	TRBJ1-2	.	many	TGTGCCAGCAGCTTAGCCCCAGGGAACTATGGCTACACCTTC	CASSLAPGNYGYTF
TRBV18	TRBJ1-1	TRBD1	many	TGTGCCAGCTCATTGACAGGGGACACTGAAGCTTTCTTT	CASSLTGDTEAFF
TRBV6-5	TRBJ2-1	TRBD2	many	TGTGCCAGCAGTTCAGGGGCTAGCGGGGGGGCGAATGAGCAGTTCTTC	CASSSGASGGANEQFF
TRBV14	TRBJ1-3	.	many	TGTGCCAGCAGCCAAGGCGGGTCTGGAAACACCATATATTTT	CASSQGGSGNTIYF
TRBV28	TRBJ1-2	.	many	TGTGCCAGCAGTTTGCCCCCTCCGGGAACGGCTCACTATGGCTACACCTTC	CASSLPPPGTAHYGYTF
TRBV6-1	TRBJ1-4	TRBD1	many	TGTGCCAGCAGAGGGACAGCCCCGAATGAAAAACTGTTTTTT	CASRGTAPNEKLFF
TRBV10-3	TRBJ2-1	TRBD1	many	TGTGCCATCAGTGAGTCTTGGACAGGAGTTAATGAGCAGTTCTTC	CAISESWTGVNEQFF
TRBV19	TRBJ1-5	.	many	TGTGCCAGTAGTATTAGTTGGTACAGGATACGGAATCAGCCCCAGCATTTT	CASSISWYRIRNQPQHF
TRBV28	TRBJ2-1	TRBD1	.	TGTGCCAGCAGCCGTATGATCAGGGGGCAGGAGGCCTACAATGAGCAGTTCTTC	CASSRMIRGQEAYNEQFF
TRBV28	TRBJ1-3	.	many	TGTGCCAGCAGCCGGACAGTCTCTGGAAACACCATATATTTT	CASSRTVSGNTIYF
TRBV5-1	TRBJ1-6	.	many	TGCGCCAGCAGCTTGGAGCGCAGGGTTGGCTCACCCCTCCACTTT	CASSLERRVGSPLHF
TRBV2	TRBJ1-6	.	many	TGTGCCAGCAGTGAAGGGACATATGCGAATTCACCCCTCCACTTT	CASSEGTYANSPLHF
TRBV4-2	TRBJ1-2	TRBD1	many	TGTGCCAGCAGCGGAACGACAGGGTACGTGGGAGGCTACACCTTC	CASSGTTGYVGGYTF
TRBV27	TRBJ1-4	TRBD1	many	TGTGCCAGCAGTTTAAAAGGGACAGGGTGGCTGTTTTTT	CASSLKGTGWLFF
TRBV6-5	TRBJ2-7	.	many	TGTGCCAGCAGTTACAGCGGGCCCTACGAGCAGTACTTC	CASSYSGPYEQYF
TRBV27	TRBJ2-2	TRBD2	many	TGTGCCAGCAGTTTATGGGGGGGGGTTGGGACTCCCCCAACCGGGGAGCTGTTTTTT	CASSLWGGVGTPPTGELFF
TRBV14	TRBJ1-5	TRBD1	many	TGTGCCAGCAGCCAAGGTGGGCAGGGGGTAAATCAGCCCCAGCATTTT	CASSQGGQGVNQPQHF
TRBV18	TRBJ2-5	TRBD1	many	TGTGCCAGCTCACCGGGACAGCCCATCGCCGGGGAGACCCAGTACTTC	CASSPGQPIAGETQYF
TRBV6-1	TRBJ1-5	TRBD1	many	TGTGCCAGCAGTGAAACAGGGGCCCTCAATCAGCCCCAGCATTTT	CASSETGALNQPQHF
TRBV28	TRBJ1-2	TRBD1	few	TGTGCCAGCAGACTTTCAGGGGGCAAATATGGCTACACCTTC	CASRLSGGKYGYTF
TRBV19	TRBJ1-6	.	many	TGTGCCAGTAGTGCGACGGGGGGAGATGGTTCACCCCTCCACTTT	CASSATGGDGSPLHF
TRBV4-1	TRBJ2-7	TRBD1	many	TGCGCCAGCAGCCCTAAGTTAGACAGGGGGCGGGCGTACGAGCAGTACTTC	CASSPKLDRGRAYEQYF
TRBV13	TRBJ2-7	TRBD2	.	TGTGCCAGCAGCTTAGTGGGCGGGGGGGCAAGAAACGAGCAGTACTTC	CASSLVGGGARNEQYF
TRBV6-5	TRBJ1-1	TRBD1	many	TGTGCCAGCAGTTTCGACAGGGGGACCACTGAAGCTTTCTTT	CASSFDRGTTEAFF
TRBV7-8	TRBJ1-1	.	many	TGTGCCAGCAGCTTAGCGAACAGGATGAACACTGAAGCTTTCTTT	CASSLANRMNTEAFF
TRBV28	TRBJ1-3	.	.	TGTGCCAGCAGACGGGGCTCTGGAAACACCATATATTTT	CASRRGSGNTIYF
TRBV2	TRBJ2-3	.	many	TGTGCCAGCAGTCCCCTCCGGGATACGCAGTATTTT	CASSPLRDTQYF
TRBV7-6	TRBJ2-1	TRBD1	many	TGTGCCAGCAGCGATGGACAGGGGATGCCCAATGAGCAGTTCTTC	CASSDGQGMPNEQFF
TRBV28	TRBJ2-2	TRBD2	many	TGTGCCAGCAGTTTAAGCGGGGCAAGGTCCGGGGAGCTGTTTTTT	CASSLSGARSGELFF